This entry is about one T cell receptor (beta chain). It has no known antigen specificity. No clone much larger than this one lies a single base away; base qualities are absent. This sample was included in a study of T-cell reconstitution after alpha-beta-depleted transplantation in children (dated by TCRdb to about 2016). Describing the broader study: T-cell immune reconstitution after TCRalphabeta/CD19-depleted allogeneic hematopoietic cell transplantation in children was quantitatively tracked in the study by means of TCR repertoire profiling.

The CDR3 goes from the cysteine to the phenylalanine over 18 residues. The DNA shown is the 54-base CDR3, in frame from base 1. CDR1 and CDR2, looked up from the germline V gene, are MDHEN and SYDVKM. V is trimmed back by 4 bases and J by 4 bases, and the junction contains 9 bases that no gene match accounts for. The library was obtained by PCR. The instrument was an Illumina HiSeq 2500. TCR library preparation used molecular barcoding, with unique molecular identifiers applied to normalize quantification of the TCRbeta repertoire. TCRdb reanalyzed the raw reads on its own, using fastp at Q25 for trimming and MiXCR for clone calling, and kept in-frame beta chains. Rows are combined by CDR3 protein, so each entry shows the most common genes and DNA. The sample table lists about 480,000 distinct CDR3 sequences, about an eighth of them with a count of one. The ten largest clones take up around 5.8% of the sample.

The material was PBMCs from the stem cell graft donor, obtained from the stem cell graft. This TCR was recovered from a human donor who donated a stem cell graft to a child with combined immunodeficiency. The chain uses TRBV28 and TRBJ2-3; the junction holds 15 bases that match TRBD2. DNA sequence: TGTGCCAGCAGTTCCCCGGGACTAGCGGGAGGCACAGCAGATACGCAGTATTTT. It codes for CASSSPGLAGGTADTQYF.